The 16 T cell receptor beta chains reported below all come from one sample, sequenced in a study of blood T cell repertoires in COVID-19. Sequencing used immunoSEQ multiplex PCR; TCRdb keeps in-frame clones, though not all of them. The data show roughly 41,000 clones, around 84% seen once. The sample was peripheral blood. The origin of the receptors is a man between 60 and 70 years old with COVID-19, enrolled during active disease.

This clone was seen only once. The chain has TRBV7-2 and TRBJ2-3; 11 bases are a match to TRBD2. The CDR3 is 18 residues long. Germline-derived CDR1 and CDR2 are SGHTA and FQGNSA. Losses at the gene ends were 3 bases for V and 2 bases for J; bases not matched to a gene: 10. In DNA, the CDR3 is TGTGCCAGCAGCTTTATAGCGGGAGGGATCAGGAACACAGATACGCAGTATTTT. This translates into CASSFIAGGIRNTDTQYF.

This clone has only one observation. The chain uses TRBV28 and TRBJ1-5, with D uncertain. CDR3 length: 11 residues. Germline V gene data show CDR1 as MDHEN and CDR2 as SYDVKM. Trimming stripped 6 bases from V and 15 bases from J, with 15 bases between. The CDR3 nucleotides are TGTGCCAGCAGATACGCCGGGTCCCCGCATTTT. Its protein product is CASRYAGSPHF.

The chain has TRBV4-2 and TRBJ1-3, with D tentatively TRBD1 (6 bases). Trimming pared 4 bases from V and 2 bases from J, leaving 15 bases between. The CDR3 runs 16 residues. Germline V CDR1 and CDR2: LGHNA, YNFKEQ. This CDR3 reads CASSPRQDGPGNTIYF. The CDR3 bases are TGTGCCAGCAGCCCGCGACAGGATGGCCCTGGAAACACCATATATTTT.

This clone appeared once. The V call is TRBV18, the J call TRBJ1-5; 7 bases map to TRBD1. The CDR3 spans 13 residues. Germline V CDR1 and CDR2: KGHSH, LQKENI. The V segment lost 6 bases and the J segment 10 bases; nucleotides outside the gene matches: 9. The CDR3 DNA reads as TGTGCCAGCTCCCCAGACAGGGAATTACCCCAGCATTTT. Translation gives CASSPDRELPQHF. The complete variable domain, with remaining parts taken from reference TRBV18 and TRBJ1-5, reads NAGVMQNPRHLVRRRGQEARLRCSPMKGHSHVYWYRQLPEEGLKFMVYLQKENIIDESGMPKERFSAEFPKEGPSILRIQQVVRGDSAAYFCASSPDRELPQHFGDGTRLSIL.

This clone has a single count. The V gene is TRBV7-9, the J gene TRBJ1-5; TRBD1 is a possible D gene (5 bases). Germline V gene sequence: CDR1 SEHNR, CDR2 FQNEAQ (reference sequence). Trimming shortened V by 1 base and J by 6 bases, and 13 bases separated the two germline ends. The CDR3 is 15 residues long. CDR3 DNA sequence: TGTGCCAGCAGCTTAGATCTGGTGGGGGGTCAGCCCCAGCATTTT. Protein: CASSLDLVGGQPQHF.

This rearrangement joins TRBV7-9 to TRBJ1-6; D not resolved. The V end lost 1 base, the J end lost 7 bases, and 8 bases lay between the germline ends. The CDR3 is 14 residues long. Germline assignment: CDR1 SEHNR and CDR2 FQNEAQ (reference sequence). The CDR3 reads CASSLESRNSPLHF. CDR3 nucleotide sequence: TGTGCCAGCAGCTTAGAGTCCCGGAATTCACCCCTCCACTTT.

This clone was recorded a few times. The chain recombines TRBV6-2 or TRBV6-3 with TRBJ2-7; the D gene is possibly TRBD2 (5 bases). The CDR3 consists of 14 residues. The V gene's germline CDR1 is MNHEY and CDR2 SVGEGT. V was clipped by 2 bases and J by 2 bases, with 10 bases between them. The CDR3 coding sequence is TGTGCCAGCAGTTACGGTACCGGGACCTACGAGCAGTACTTC. As protein: CASSYGTGTYEQYF.

The chain joins TRBV10-3 to TRBJ2-7; 10 nucleotides align to TRBD2. This CDR3 is built from 14 residues. V lost 6 bases and J lost 11; bases outside the gene matches: 13. Germline CDR1 ENHRY, CDR2 SYGVKD. The CDR3 DNA reads as TGTGCCATCAGGCCCGGGACTAGCGACGTCAAAGAGTACTTC. Residues: CAIRPGTSDVKEYF.

This chain joins TRBV4-2 and TRBJ1-2, with D tentatively TRBD1 (5 bases). V lost 1 base to trimming and J lost 3 bases, with 15 bases between them. The CDR3 consists of 16 residues. The V gene's germline CDR1 is LGHNA and CDR2 YNFKEQ. CDR3 nucleotide sequence: TGTGCCAGCAGCCAAGGCGTTGGCAGGGAGGACTATGGCTACACCTTC. Translation gives CASSQGVGREDYGYTF.

The V gene is TRBV14, the J gene TRBJ1-6, with 8 bases that match TRBD1. The germline V gene encodes CDR1 SGHDN and CDR2 FVKESK. The CDR3 runs 15 residues. Germline trimming cut 1 base from V and 6 bases from J; bases unmatched to any gene: 2. The CDR3 sequence is CASSQARGLNSPLHF. The CDR3 DNA reads as TGTGCCAGCAGCCAAGCCAGGGGGCTTAATTCACCCCTCCACTTT.

This clone was observed once. The CDR3 here is CASRGPGLEVGWTQYF. The CDR3 nucleotides are TGCGCCAGCAGGGGTCCGGGACTAGAGGTCGGGTGGACCCAGTACTTC. The chain carries TRBV5-1 and TRBJ2-5; the match to TRBD2 covers 8 bases. This CDR3 is built from 16 residues. V shed 5 bases and J 7 bases; nucleotides not matched to a gene: 16. The V gene's germline CDR1 is SGHRS and CDR2 YFSETQ. The full variable domain, with the rest looked up from reference TRBV5-1 and TRBJ2-5, is KAGVTQTPRYLIKTRGQQVTLSCSPISGHRSVSWYQQTPGQGLQFLFEYFSETQRNKGNFPGRFSGRQFSNSRSEMNVSTLELGDSALYLCASRGPGLEVGWTQYFGPGTRLLVL.

This clone was recorded only once. CDR3 sequence: CASSPSTGFLNQPQHF. The CDR3 bases are TGTGCCAGCAGCCCGTCAACAGGGTTCCTTAATCAGCCCCAGCATTTT. The rearrangement links TRBV11-2 to TRBJ1-5, with a tentative D call TRBD1 (6 bases). The CDR3 length is 16 residues. With 5 bases removed from V and 4 bases from J, the gap between germline ends came to 18 bases. Germline values: CDR1 SGHAT, CDR2 FQNNGV.

The chain links TRBV27 to TRBJ1-1; TRBD1 aligns across 7 bases. The germline V gene has CDR1 MNHEY and CDR2 SMNVEV (reference sequence). Unmatched junction bases numbered 3, after V lost 3 bases and J lost 2 bases. The length of the CDR3 is 14 residues. CDR3 in amino acids: CASSFRQGNTEAFF. The CDR3 DNA reads as TGTGCCAGCAGTTTCAGACAGGGTAACACTGAAGCTTTCTTT.

CDR3: CASSENSFSHLQETQYF. The CDR3 DNA reads as TGTGCCAGCAGTGAAAATAGTTTTAGCCACCTTCAAGAGACCCAGTACTTC. This rearrangement joins TRBV6-1 to TRBJ2-5; D gene ambiguous. CDR3 size: 17 residues. V was shortened by 2 bases and J by 2 bases, with 18 bases between the two germline ends. The V gene's germline CDR1 is MNHNS and CDR2 SASEGT.

This clone was picked up a small number of times. The chain employs TRBV9 and TRBJ1-1; TRBD1 agrees at 7 bases. This CDR3 is 13 amino acids long. CDR1 is SGDLS and CDR2 is YYNGEE in the germline V gene. The junction had 7 bases not matched to a gene; V was cut back by 5 bases and J by 6 bases. CDR3 in amino acids: CASRETGTSEAFF. CDR3 coding DNA: TGTGCCAGCAGGGAGACAGGGACGTCTGAAGCTTTCTTT.

Of note for this clone: The same CDR3 arises from other DNA sequences in this sample as well. V gene TRBV19 combines with J gene TRBJ1-1; tentative D call: TRBD1 (6 bases). The length of the CDR3 is 11 residues. Trimming took off 4 bases at V and 7 bases at J, with 7 bases between the two ends. Germline V gives CDR1 LNHDA, CDR2 SQIVND (reference sequence). The DNA for the CDR3 is TGTGCCAGTAGTAACAGGGTTGAAGCTTTCTTT. It yields the protein CASSNRVEAFF.